The T cell receptor beta chain described here comes from a study of OX40 agonist ivuxolimab in advanced cancers. General study points: CD4+ and CD8+ blood T cells expanded clonally by week 6 at 0.1 to 3.0 mg/kg.

This clone was seen once. The antigen remains unidentified. Here immunoSEQ multiplex PCR was the method, and the copy in TCRdb shows in-frame clones only, minus some. The sample records approximately 92,000 clones, roughly four fifths being singletons. V was pared by 5 bases and J by 2 bases, with 4 bases of the junction left unmatched. Germline-derived CDR1 and CDR2 are SGHTA and FQGTGA. The CDR3 is 15 residues long. This clonotype originated in an adult with an advanced solid tumor such as melanoma, head and neck, liver or kidney cancer. This rearrangement joins TRBV7-3 to TRBJ2-7; TRBD1 matches 12 bases. Here the sequenced sample was CD4+ or CD8+ T cells sorted from blood, taken in a trial of the OX40 agonist ivuxolimab. CDR3 nucleotide sequence: TGTGCCAGCAGCCCGGGACAGGGGGCGGCCTACGAGCAGTACTTC. It specifies CASSPGQGAAYEQYF.